Listed here are 12 T cell receptor beta chains from one sample, sequenced in a study of T cells in women clearing cervical HPV infection. The repertoire was sequenced with immunoSEQ multiplex PCR; TCRdb's copy has only in-frame clones and lacks some. Its table records roughly 50,000 clones. The sequencing input was blood buffy coat. These TCRs come from a woman between 18 and 75 years old with a cervical HPV16 infection that either progressed to CIN3+ or cleared (not recorded which).

For this clone: The CDR3 is cut off 3 residues early in the read; its end comes from the germline J gene. The chain carries TRBV20-1 and TRBJ2-6; maybe TRBD1 (6 bases). The CDR3 covers 14 residues. Germline assignment: CDR1 DFQATT and CDR2 SNEGSKA (reference sequence). V was cut by 2 bases and J by 4 bases, with 9 bases left in between. The CDR3 spells CSARTGLGANVLTF. Incomplete CDR3 DNA: TGCAGTGCTAGAACAGGGTTAGGGGCCAACGTC.

CDR3 in amino acids: CASSLTGSSTDTQYF. The CDR3 bases that were read are TGTGCCAGCAGCTTGACAGGGAGTAGCACAGATACG. This sequence joins TRBV7-8 and TRBJ2-3, with TRBD1 matching over 7 bases. Read data end 3 residues before the CDR3 end; the end is taken from the germline J gene. The V gene end was trimmed by 3 bases and the J gene end by 0 bases; junction bases not matched to a gene: 3. Germline CDR1 SGHVS, CDR2 FQNEAQ. The CDR3 runs to 15 residues.

With respect to this clone: The CDR3 goes on 3 residues after the read ends, and that part is filled in from the germline J gene. The chain carries TRBV7-6 and TRBJ2-3, with 12 bases matching TRBD2. CDR3 length equals 14 residues. CDR1 and CDR2 from the germline V gene are SGHVS and FNYEAQ. CDR3: CASSLAGGLETQYF. The DNA read from the CDR3 is TGTGCCAGCAGTCTAGCGGGAGGGTTGGAGACG.

For this clone: With the read ending 3 residues before the CDR3 end, the germline J gene is used to fill in that end. V and J are TRBV6-2 or TRBV6-3 and TRBJ1-5; D is ambiguous. In germline, CDR1 is MNHEY, CDR2 SVGEGT. V gave up 0 bases and J gave up 0 bases, with 9 bases separating them. CDR3 length: 16 residues. This CDR3 reads CASSYSLDYSNQPQHF. The covered CDR3 bases are TGTGCCAGCAGTTACTCCCTAGACTATAGCAATCAGCCC.

Concerning this clone itself: The observed sequence ends 3 residues before the CDR3 terminus, with the missing tail filled in from the germline J gene. The J gene is TRBJ1-5, the V gene TRBV19; 7 nucleotides line up with TRBD1. V trimming: 8 bases; J trimming: 0 bases; junction bases outside the gene matches: 7. The V gene's germline CDR1 is LNHDA and CDR2 SQIVND (reference sequence). The CDR3 sequence is 15 residues long. CDR3 DNA (partial): TGTGCCAGTGGGGAACAGGGGAGTAGCAATCAGCCC. This encodes CASGEQGSSNQP. The entire CDR3 protein reads CASGEQGSSNQPQHF.

Turning to this clone: The read ends 3 residues shy of where the CDR3 ends; the end is completed using the germline J gene. V and J are TRBV25-1 and TRBJ2-7; 8 nucleotides line up with TRBD1. The CDR3 contains 13 residues. The V segment lost 4 bases and the J segment 3 bases; nucleotides outside the gene matches: 2. Germline V gene lookup returns CDR1 MGHDK and CDR2 SYGVNS. CDR3 sequence: CASSARGLYEQYF. Incomplete CDR3 DNA: TGTGCCAGCAGTGCCAGGGGGCTCTACGAG.

About this clone: The read is 3 residues too short to cover the CDR3 end, so that end is filled in from the germline J gene. The chain joins TRBV5-6 to TRBJ2-5; 9 bases fit TRBD2. Unmatched junction bases numbered 4, after V lost 2 bases and J lost 5 bases. The CDR3 runs to 14 residues. Germline V gene sequence: CDR1 SGHDT, CDR2 YYEEEE. The CDR3 bases that were read are TGTGCCAGCAGCTTTAGCGGGAGTAGGGAGACC. This sequence encodes CASSFSGSRET. The full CDR3 reads CASSFSGSRETQYF.

On this clone: Read coverage stops 3 residues before the CDR3 terminus; the germline J gene supplies the remainder. This chain uses TRBV30 with TRBJ1-1, with no clear D. CDR3 length: 16 residues. Germline CDR1 and CDR2: GTSNPN and SVGIG (reference sequence). The sequenced part of the CDR3 DNA is TGTGCCTGGATTTCCAAGGCACGCATAGTCGAAGGGGAA. This codes for CAWISKARIVEGE. The whole CDR3 protein is CAWISKARIVEGEAFF.

Regarding this clone: The read falls 3 residues short of the CDR3 end, and the missing part is taken from the germline J gene. The chain uses TRBV20-1 and TRBJ1-1; a weak D match, TRBD1 (6 bases). Trimming stripped 3 bases from V and 0 bases from J, with 11 bases between. Per germline, CDR1 DFQATT and CDR2 SNEGSKA (reference sequence). CDR3 size: 14 residues. Incomplete CDR3 DNA: TGCAGTGCTAGTAAGACAGGAATGAACACTGAA. As protein: CSASKTGMNTE. The full CDR3 protein reads CSASKTGMNTEAFF.

In the case of this clone: With the read ending 3 residues before the CDR3 end, the germline J gene is used to fill in that end. V usage is TRBV30 and J usage is TRBJ1-2, with D possibly being TRBD1 (5 bases). This CDR3 is built from 14 residues. Germline CDR1 is GTSNPN and CDR2 is SVGIG (reference sequence). With 5 bases removed from V and 6 bases from J, the gap between germline ends came to 19 bases. The CDR3 region is CAWLEGVGRDGYTF. CDR3 DNA (partial): TGTGCCTGGTTGGAAGGGGTAGGAAGAGATGGC.

Points on this clone: The sequenced fragment ends 3 residues before the CDR3 boundary, so the rest is inferred from the germline J gene. The rearrangement uses TRBV29-1 and TRBJ2-5; D perhaps matches TRBD2 (5 bases). The V end lost 3 bases, the J end lost 5 bases, and 16 bases lay between the germline ends. The germline V gene has CDR1 SQVTM and CDR2 ANQGSEA. This CDR3 comprises 14 residues. Incomplete CDR3 DNA: TGCAGCGTTGAGATCCAGGAGGTAGGGGAGACC. Amino acids: CSVEIQEVGET. The full CDR3 is CSVEIQEVGETQYF.

About this clone itself: The read is 3 residues too short to cover the CDR3 end, so that end is filled in from the germline J gene. The V call is TRBV10-3, the J call TRBJ2-5; 8 bases are a match to TRBD1. This CDR3 has 17 amino acids. V trimming: 4 bases; J trimming: 5 bases; junction bases outside the gene matches: 15. Per germline, CDR1 ENHRY and CDR2 SYGVKD. CDR3 region: CAISATTGGKGWETQYF. CDR3 bases read: TGTGCCATCAGTGCCACTACAGGGGGGAAAGGATGGGAGACC.